The rows below give T cell receptor beta chains drawn from one sample of a study of PD-1 blockade in mismatch repair-deficient tumors. Assay: immunoSEQ multiplex PCR; the TCRdb copy retains only in-frame clones and omits some. The sample holds approximately 37,000 clones, about 85% seen once. The starting material was peripheral blood, obtained less than 95 weeks after starting pembrolizumab. Receptors were obtained from an adult with mismatch repair-deficient cancer. Both conserved end residues are part of each CDR3. Fields, in order: D gene, clone size, V gene, J gene, CDR3 protein, CDR3 DNA. A D gene is named only where the DNA matches it firmly. Clone size appears in some rows only: once, few, many, or a class for an expanded clone.

-	-	TRBV4-1	TRBJ2-6	CASSQGFAGRRANVLTF	TGCGCCAGCAGCCAAGGATTCGCAGGTCGACGGGCCAACGTCCTGACTTTC
TRBD1	-	TRBV4-1	TRBJ2-5	CASSQVGQQETQYF	TGCGCCAGCAGCCAAGTGGGACAGCAAGAGACCCAGTACTTC
-	-	TRBV30	TRBJ1-2	CAWSVKYGYTF	TGTGCCTGGAGTGTCAAGTATGGCTACACCTTC
-	-	TRBV5-1	TRBJ2-1	CASSSAPGYGEQFF	TGCGCCAGCAGCTCGGCCCCAGGGTACGGTGAGCAGTTCTTC
-	-	TRBV6-6	TRBJ2-7	CASTQAYEQYF	TGTGCCAGCACCCAGGCCTACGAGCAGTACTTC
TRBD1	-	TRBV5-4	TRBJ2-7	CASSSQTGQRYEQYF	TGTGCCAGCAGCTCTCAGACGGGACAGAGGTACGAGCAGTACTTC
TRBD1	-	TRBV2	TRBJ1-2	CASRTGQSYGYTF	TGTGCCAGCAGGACGGGACAGAGCTATGGCTACACCTTC
-	-	TRBV7-7	TRBJ1-4	CASSEWLNEKLFF	TGTGCTAGCAGCGAGTGGTTGAATGAAAAACTGTTTTTT
-	-	TRBV14	TRBJ1-2	CASSPSFNYGYTF	TGTGCCAGCAGCCCCAGTTTTAACTATGGCTACACCTTC
-	-	TRBV10-3	TRBJ2-1	CAVRPDGRNEQFF	TGTGCCGTCCGCCCGGACGGTCGGAATGAGCAGTTCTTC
-	-	TRBV7-3	TRBJ2-7	CASSENAGTSYEQYF	TGTGCCAGCAGCGAGAACGCCGGGACAAGTTACGAGCAGTACTTC
TRBD2	-	TRBV4-2	TRBJ2-1	CASSPAGLYNEQFF	TGTGCCAGCAGCCCAGCGGGACTTTACAATGAGCAGTTCTTC
TRBD1	-	TRBV18	TRBJ1-5	CASSSSGQGGGQPQHF	TGTGCCAGCTCATCTTCAGGACAGGGAGGAGGTCAGCCCCAGCATTTT
TRBD2	-	TRBV5-4	TRBJ2-7	CASSRTSGSSYEQYF	TGTGCCAGCAGCCGGACTAGCGGGAGCTCCTACGAGCAGTACTTC
TRBD1	-	TRBV27	TRBJ1-1	CASSLGRGTEAFF	TGTGCCAGCAGTTTAGGCAGGGGGACTGAAGCTTTCTTT
TRBD1	-	TRBV6-1	TRBJ2-1	CASRVFGQGVHEQFF	TGTGCCAGCAGGGTCTTTGGACAGGGGGTGCATGAGCAGTTCTTC
-	-	TRBV28	TRBJ1-2	CASSSTYRVYHGYTF	TGTGCCAGCAGTTCAACCTACAGGGTTTACCATGGCTACACCTTC
TRBD2	-	TRBV7-6	TRBJ2-7	CASSPGLAGASSYEQYF	TGTGCCAGCAGCCCAGGACTAGCGGGAGCCAGCTCCTACGAGCAGTACTTC
-	-	TRBV5-1	TRBJ1-4	CASSLGARDNEKLFF	TGCGCCAGCAGCTTGGGGGCCCGGGACAATGAAAAACTGTTTTTT
TRBD2	-	TRBV7-2	TRBJ2-3	CASSPLKSGVRSTDTQYF	TGTGCCAGCAGCCCACTTAAAAGCGGGGTTAGGAGCACAGATACGCAGTATTTT
TRBD2	-	TRBV11-2	TRBJ2-1	CASSFGRETSGSWDEQFF	TGTGCCAGCAGCTTTGGGCGTGAGACTAGCGGGAGTTGGGATGAGCAGTTCTTC
-	once	TRBV11-3	TRBJ2-1	CASSLGPNNEQFF	TGTGCCAGCAGCTTAGGACCTAACAATGAGCAGTTCTTC
TRBD1	-	TRBV5-5	TRBJ2-7	CASSRRTGGDYEQYF	TGTGCCAGCAGCCGGCGAACAGGGGGCGATTACGAGCAGTACTTC
TRBD1	-	TRBV2	TRBJ2-1	CASSVRTGKFF	TGTGCCAGCAGTGTTAGGACAGGGAAGTTCTTC
-	-	TRBV7-9	TRBJ2-6	CASSSTGRLSGANVLTF	TGTGCCAGCAGCTCGACAGGCCGCCTCTCTGGGGCCAACGTCCTGACTTTC
-	-	TRBV10-1	TRBJ2-2	CASTGNTGELFF	TGCGCCAGCACGGGCAACACCGGGGAGCTGTTTTTT
-	-	TRBV6-1	TRBJ1-2	CASSGGKRGYTF	TGTGCCAGCAGTGGGGGGAAGAGGGGCTACACCTTC